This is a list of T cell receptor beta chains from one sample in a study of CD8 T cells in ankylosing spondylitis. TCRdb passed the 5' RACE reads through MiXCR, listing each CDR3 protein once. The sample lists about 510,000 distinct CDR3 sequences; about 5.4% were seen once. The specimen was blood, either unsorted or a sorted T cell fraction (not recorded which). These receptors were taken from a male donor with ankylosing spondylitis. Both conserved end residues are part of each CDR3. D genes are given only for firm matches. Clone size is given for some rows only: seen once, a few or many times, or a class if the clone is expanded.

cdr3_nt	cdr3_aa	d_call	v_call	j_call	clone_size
TGTGCCAGCAGCTCGGGACAGGGGGCAGTGTCCGAGCAGTACTTC	CASSSGQGAVSEQYF	TRBD1	TRBV7-9	TRBJ2-7	NA
TGTGCCAGCAGCTTAGGGGTCAGTTCAATGAGCACAGATACGCAGTATTTT	CASSLGVSSMSTDTQYF	NA	TRBV7-9	TRBJ2-3	NA
TGTGCCAGCAGCTTACCGGGACCTCGGGAGCAGTACTTC	CASSLPGPREQYF	NA	TRBV7-9	TRBJ2-7	NA
TGTGCCAGCAGCCAAGAATCGCGTGTGGAGGCTTTCTTT	CASSQESRVEAFF	NA	TRBV3-1	TRBJ1-1	many
TGCAGTGCTAGAGGGGTCCTAAATCAGCCCCAGCATTTT	CSARGVLNQPQHF	NA	TRBV20-1	TRBJ1-5	many
TGTGCCAGCAGCCCCAACACCTTCTACGAGCAGTACTTC	CASSPNTFYEQYF	NA	TRBV11-2	TRBJ2-7	few
TGTGCCACCAGAGACGGGACCACGGGGAATCAGCCCCAGCATTTT	CATRDGTTGNQPQHF	NA	TRBV24-1	TRBJ1-5	many
TGTGCCATTGGAGCGGACCGAGAGACCCAGTACTTC	CAIGADRETQYF	NA	TRBV10-3	TRBJ2-5	many
TGTGCCAGCAGTTTACTAGGCAGGGAAGTAACCCAGTACTTC	CASSLLGREVTQYF	NA	TRBV28	TRBJ2-5	NA
TGTGCCAGCAGCCTCCCGGGGGGCGGTGACACCATATATTTT	CASSLPGGGDTIYF	NA	TRBV7-9	TRBJ1-3	many
TGTGCCAGCAGTCGGACTCCACAAGAGACCCAGTACTTC	CASSRTPQETQYF	NA	TRBV5-1	TRBJ2-5	many
TGCAGCGCGACCGGGACAGGGGGCGCCCGGGAGGGCTACACCTTC	CSATGTGGAREGYTF	TRBD1	TRBV29-1	TRBJ1-2	many
TGTGCCAGCAGCCATGACTCGCGGGCCACTGAAGCTTTCTTT	CASSHDSRATEAFF	NA	TRBV7-9	TRBJ1-1	many
TGTGCCAGCAGCGTAGGAGGGAACACAGATACGCAGTATTTT	CASSVGGNTDTQYF	NA	TRBV9	TRBJ2-3	many
TGTGCCAGCAGTTCCCCGGGACAATTCTACGAGCAGTACTTC	CASSSPGQFYEQYF	NA	TRBV7-6	TRBJ2-7	many
TGTGCCAGCAGCCATACCGGAAGCAATCAGCCCCAGCATTTT	CASSHTGSNQPQHF	NA	TRBV12-3/TRBV12-4	TRBJ1-5	many
TGCAGTGCTCGTCTAGCGGTTAACAATGAGCAGTTCTTC	CSARLAVNNEQFF	TRBD2	TRBV20-1	TRBJ2-1	many
TGTGCCAGCAGCTTACTGAGAGACTATAATTCACCCCTCCACTTT	CASSLLRDYNSPLHF	NA	TRBV7-9	TRBJ1-6	many
TGTGCCAGCAGCTTAATAGCGGCATTCACAAGGTCCTACAATGAGCAGTTCTTC	CASSLIAAFTRSYNEQFF	NA	TRBV11-2	TRBJ2-1	few
TGCGCCAGCAGCCCTCGCGGAGGCAGCACAGATACGCAGTATTTT	CASSPRGGSTDTQYF	NA	TRBV7-9	TRBJ2-3	many
TGTGCCGGTTCGACAGGGGGCGACACCGGGGAGCTGTTTTTT	CAGSTGGDTGELFF	TRBD1	TRBV19	TRBJ2-2	NA
TGTGCCAGCAGTTCCGCGGGACAGGGCTACAATGAGCAGTTCTTC	CASSSAGQGYNEQFF	TRBD1	TRBV6-2/TRBV6-3	TRBJ2-1	many
TGCAGCGCCCGATCAGTAGGGGGGTCCTACGAGCAGTACTTC	CSARSVGGSYEQYF	NA	TRBV29-1	TRBJ2-7	many
TGTGCCAGCAGCTTTTGGGGGAACACTGAAGCTTTCTTT	CASSFWGNTEAFF	NA	TRBV7-2	TRBJ1-1	many
TGTGCCAGCAGCTTAGGCCAGTGGAATGAGCAGTTCTTC	CASSLGQWNEQFF	NA	TRBV7-9	TRBJ2-1	many
TGCGCCAGCAGCTACCGGGAGGGCGCGGTAAGAAAACTGTTTTTT	CASSYREGAVRKLFF	NA	TRBV5-1	TRBJ1-4	many
TGCAGTGCTCTCCAGGGGGGCGATGAGCAGTTCTTC	CSALQGGDEQFF	NA	TRBV20-1	TRBJ2-1	many